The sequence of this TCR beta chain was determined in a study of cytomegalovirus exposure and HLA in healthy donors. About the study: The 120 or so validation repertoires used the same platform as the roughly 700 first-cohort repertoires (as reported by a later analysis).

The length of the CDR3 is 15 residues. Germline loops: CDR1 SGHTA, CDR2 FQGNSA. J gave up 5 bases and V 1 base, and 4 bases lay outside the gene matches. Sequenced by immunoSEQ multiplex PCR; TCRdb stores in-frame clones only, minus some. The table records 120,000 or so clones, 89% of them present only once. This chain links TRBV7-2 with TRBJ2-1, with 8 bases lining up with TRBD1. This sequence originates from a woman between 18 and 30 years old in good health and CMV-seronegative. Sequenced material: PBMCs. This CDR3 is CASSLGTGLNNEQFF. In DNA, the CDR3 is TGTGCCAGCAGCTTAGGGACAGGGTTGAACAATGAGCAGTTCTTC.